The clone carrying this T cell receptor (beta chain) was counted a few times. Its specificity is unknown. Then a second PCR, running roughly 7 to 11 cycles, was carried out with a sample-barcoded 5' primer and a J-beta primer mix. TCRdb reprocessed the 5' RACE reads via MiXCR and lists one record per CDR3 protein. Of 550,000 to 650,000 distinct CDR3 sequences in the sample, roughly 31% are singletons; the top ten hold about 15%. The source of the sample is a study of blood T cells in healthy people across ages. Overall study results and limits: Across the age range, TCR beta diversity per million T cells fell in a roughly linear way.

The sequenced sample was blood. This sequence originates from an elderly woman in good health.

The CDR3 DNA follows: TGCAGTGCTCCCCGATTCATGAACACTGAAGCTTTCTTT. Translation gives CSAPRFMNTEAFF. V is TRBV20-1 and J is TRBJ1-1; the D is unclear. Germline-derived CDR1 and CDR2 are DFQATT and SNEGSKA (reference sequence). V was trimmed by 5 bases and J by 0 bases, leaving 10 bases between them. The CDR3 covers 13 residues.